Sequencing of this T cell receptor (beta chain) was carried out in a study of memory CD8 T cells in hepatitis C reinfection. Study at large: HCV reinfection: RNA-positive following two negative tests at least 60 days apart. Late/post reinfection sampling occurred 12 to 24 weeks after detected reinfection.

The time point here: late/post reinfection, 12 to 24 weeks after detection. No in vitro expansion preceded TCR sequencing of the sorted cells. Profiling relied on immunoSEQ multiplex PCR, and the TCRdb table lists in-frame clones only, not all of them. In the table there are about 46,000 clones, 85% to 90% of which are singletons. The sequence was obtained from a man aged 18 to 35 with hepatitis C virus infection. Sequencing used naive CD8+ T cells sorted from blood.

The CDR3 sequence: CASSPWTSGSYEQYF. The CDR3 DNA is TGCGCCAGCAGCCCCTGGACTAGCGGGAGTTACGAGCAGTACTTC. The rearrangement links TRBV5-1 to TRBJ2-7; TRBD2 aligns across 13 bases. The junction had 5 bases not matched to a gene; V was cut back by 4 bases and J by 4 bases. Per germline, CDR1 SGHRS and CDR2 YFSETQ. The CDR3 covers 15 residues.